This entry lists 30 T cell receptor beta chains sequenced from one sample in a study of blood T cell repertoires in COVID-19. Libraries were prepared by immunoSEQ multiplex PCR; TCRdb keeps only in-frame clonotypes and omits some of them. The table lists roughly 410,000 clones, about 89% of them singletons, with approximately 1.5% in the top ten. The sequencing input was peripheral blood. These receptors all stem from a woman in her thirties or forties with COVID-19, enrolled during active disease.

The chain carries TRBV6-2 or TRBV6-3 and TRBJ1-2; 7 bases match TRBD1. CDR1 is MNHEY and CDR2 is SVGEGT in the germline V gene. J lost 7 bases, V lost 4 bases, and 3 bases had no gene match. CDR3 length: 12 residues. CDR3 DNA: TGTGCCAGCAGTTCAGGGGGACCTGGCTACACCTTC. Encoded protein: CASSSGGPGYTF.

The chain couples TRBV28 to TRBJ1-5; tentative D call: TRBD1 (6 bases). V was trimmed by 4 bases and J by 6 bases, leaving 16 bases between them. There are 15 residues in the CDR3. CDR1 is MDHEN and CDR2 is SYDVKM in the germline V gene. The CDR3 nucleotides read TGTGCCAGCAGTTCTACCAGGGGACCGTTTCAGCCCCAGCATTTT. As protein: CASSSTRGPFQPQHF.

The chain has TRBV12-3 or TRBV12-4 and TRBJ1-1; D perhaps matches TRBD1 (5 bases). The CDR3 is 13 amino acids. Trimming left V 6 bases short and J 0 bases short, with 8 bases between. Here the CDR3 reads CASRLTVNTEAFF. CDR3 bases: TGTGCCAGCAGATTGACAGTGAACACTGAAGCTTTCTTT.

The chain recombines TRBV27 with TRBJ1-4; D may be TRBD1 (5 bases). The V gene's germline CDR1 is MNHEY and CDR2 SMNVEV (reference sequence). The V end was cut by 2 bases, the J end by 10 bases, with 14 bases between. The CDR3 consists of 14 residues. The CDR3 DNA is TGTGCCAGCAGTTTACCGCGGCAGGGCGGAAAACTGTTTTTT. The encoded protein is CASSLPRQGGKLFF.

CDR3 region: CASSLLQGAPNEQFF. The CDR3 region has the DNA TGTGCCAGCAGCTTGCTACAGGGGGCGCCCAATGAGCAGTTCTTC. The V call is TRBV5-5, the J call TRBJ2-1, with 9 bases identical to TRBD1. V shed 1 base, J shed 6 bases, and the junction held 5 bases outside the gene matches. Looked up from germline, CDR1 is SGHKS and CDR2 is YYEKEE (reference sequence). CDR3 length: 15 amino acids.

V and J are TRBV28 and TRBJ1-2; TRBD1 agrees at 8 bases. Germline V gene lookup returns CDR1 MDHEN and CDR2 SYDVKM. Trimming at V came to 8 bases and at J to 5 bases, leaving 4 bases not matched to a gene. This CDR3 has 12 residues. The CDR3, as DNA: TGTGCCAGCGAGGACAGGGTGTATGGCTACACCTTC. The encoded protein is CASEDRVYGYTF.

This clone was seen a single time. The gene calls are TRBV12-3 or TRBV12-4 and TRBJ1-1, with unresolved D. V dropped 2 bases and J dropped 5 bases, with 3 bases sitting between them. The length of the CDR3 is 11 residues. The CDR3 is CASSLRTEAFF. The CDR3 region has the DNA TGTGCCAGCAGTTTACGGACTGAAGCTTTCTTT.

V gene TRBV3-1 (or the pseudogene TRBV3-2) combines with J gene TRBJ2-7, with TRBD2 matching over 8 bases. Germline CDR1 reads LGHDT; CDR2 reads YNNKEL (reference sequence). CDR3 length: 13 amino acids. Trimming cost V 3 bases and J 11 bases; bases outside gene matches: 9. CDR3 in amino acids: CASSHTSGLEKYF. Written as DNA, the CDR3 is TGTGCCAGCAGCCATACCTCGGGACTAGAGAAGTACTTC.

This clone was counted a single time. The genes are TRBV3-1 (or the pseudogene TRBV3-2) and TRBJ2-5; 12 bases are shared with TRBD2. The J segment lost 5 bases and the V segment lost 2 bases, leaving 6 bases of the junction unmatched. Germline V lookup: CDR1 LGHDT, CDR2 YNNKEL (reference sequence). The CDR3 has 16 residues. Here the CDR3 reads CASSQSSGGAHETQYF. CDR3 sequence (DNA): TGTGCCAGCAGCCAATCTAGCGGGGGGGCCCACGAGACCCAGTACTTC.

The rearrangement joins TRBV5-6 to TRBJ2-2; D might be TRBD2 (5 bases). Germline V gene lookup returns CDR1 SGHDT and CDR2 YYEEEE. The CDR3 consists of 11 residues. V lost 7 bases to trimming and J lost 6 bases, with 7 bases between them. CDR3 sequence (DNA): TGTGCCAGCGAGCGGCCCGGGGAGCTGTTTTTT. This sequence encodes CASERPGELFF.

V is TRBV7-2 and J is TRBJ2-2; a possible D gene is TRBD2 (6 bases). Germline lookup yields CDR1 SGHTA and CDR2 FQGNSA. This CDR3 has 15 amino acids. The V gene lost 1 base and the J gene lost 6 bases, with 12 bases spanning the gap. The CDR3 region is CASSLGGGGAGELFF. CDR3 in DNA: TGTGCCAGCAGCTTAGGAGGTGGAGGGGCCGGGGAGCTGTTTTTT.

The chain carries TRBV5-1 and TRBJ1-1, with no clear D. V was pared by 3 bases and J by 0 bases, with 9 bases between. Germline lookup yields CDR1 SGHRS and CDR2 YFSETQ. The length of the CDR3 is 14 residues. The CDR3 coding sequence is TGCGCCAGCAGCTCGGGGTCGATGAACACTGAAGCTTTCTTT. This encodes CASSSGSMNTEAFF.

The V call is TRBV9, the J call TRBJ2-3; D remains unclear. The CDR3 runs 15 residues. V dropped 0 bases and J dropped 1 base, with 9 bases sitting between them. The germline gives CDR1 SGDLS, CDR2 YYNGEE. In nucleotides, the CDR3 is TGTGCCAGCAGCGTAGGGGCCAGCCGCACAGATACGCAGTATTTT. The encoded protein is CASSVGASRTDTQYF.

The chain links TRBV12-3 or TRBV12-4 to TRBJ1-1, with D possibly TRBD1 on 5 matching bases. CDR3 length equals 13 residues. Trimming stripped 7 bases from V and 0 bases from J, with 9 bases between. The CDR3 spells CASTKGVNTEAFF. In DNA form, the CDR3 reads TGTGCCAGCACCAAAGGGGTGAACACTGAAGCTTTCTTT.

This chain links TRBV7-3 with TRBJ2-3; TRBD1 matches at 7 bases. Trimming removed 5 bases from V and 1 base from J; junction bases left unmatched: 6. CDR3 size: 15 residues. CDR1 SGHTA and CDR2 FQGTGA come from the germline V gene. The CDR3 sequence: CASSRWGQRTDTQYF. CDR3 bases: TGTGCCAGCAGCCGATGGGGACAGCGCACAGATACGCAGTATTTT.

This CDR3 is CASSLGGRGSGTEAFF. The CDR3, as DNA: TGTGCCAGCAGCTTGGGGGGAAGGGGTAGTGGTACTGAAGCTTTCTTT. J is TRBJ1-1 and V is TRBV5-4; a possible D gene is TRBD1 (5 bases). V dropped 0 bases and J dropped 5 bases, with 17 bases sitting between them. The CDR3 has 16 residues. Germline V gives CDR1 SGHNT, CDR2 YYREEE (reference sequence).

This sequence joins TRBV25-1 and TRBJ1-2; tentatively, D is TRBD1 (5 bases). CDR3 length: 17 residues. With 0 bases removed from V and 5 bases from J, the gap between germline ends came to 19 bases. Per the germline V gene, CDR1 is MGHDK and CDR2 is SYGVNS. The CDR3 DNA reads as TGTGCCAGCAGTGAATATATTCGGGCAGGAGGGGCATATGGCTACACCTTC. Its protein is CASSEYIRAGGAYGYTF.

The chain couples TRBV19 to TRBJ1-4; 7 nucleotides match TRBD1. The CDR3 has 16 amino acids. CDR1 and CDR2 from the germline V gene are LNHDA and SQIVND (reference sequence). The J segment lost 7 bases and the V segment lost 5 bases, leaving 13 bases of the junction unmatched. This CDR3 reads CASSHWDSSRGEKLFF. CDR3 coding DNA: TGTGCCAGTAGTCACTGGGACAGCTCACGGGGTGAAAAACTGTTTTTT.

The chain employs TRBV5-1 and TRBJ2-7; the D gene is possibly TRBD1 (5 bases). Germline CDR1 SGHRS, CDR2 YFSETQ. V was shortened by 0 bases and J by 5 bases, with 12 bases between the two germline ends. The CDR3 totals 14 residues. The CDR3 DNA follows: TGCGCCAGCAGCTTGGGACAGCCTGGGGACGAGCAGTACTTC. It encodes CASSLGQPGDEQYF. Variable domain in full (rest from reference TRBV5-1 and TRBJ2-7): KAGVTQTPRYLIKTRGQQVTLSCSPISGHRSVSWYQQTPGQGLQFLFEYFSETQRNKGNFPGRFSGRQFSNSRSEMNVSTLELGDSALYLCASSLGQPGDEQYFGPGTRLTVT.

The CDR3 DNA is TGTGCCAGCAGCTCGACAGGGCGATTAGGGAGCTATGGCTACACCTTC. Translated: CASSSTGRLGSYGYTF. This chain joins TRBV5-6 and TRBJ1-2; 7 positions match TRBD1. This CDR3 comprises 16 residues. Trimming took 3 bases from V and 4 from J; bases not matched to a gene: 12. From germline, CDR1 is SGHDT and CDR2 YYEEEE.

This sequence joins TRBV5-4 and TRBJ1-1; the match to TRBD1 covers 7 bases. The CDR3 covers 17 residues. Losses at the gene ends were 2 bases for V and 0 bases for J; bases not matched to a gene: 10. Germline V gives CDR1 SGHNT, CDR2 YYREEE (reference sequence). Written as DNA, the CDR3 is TGTGCCAGCAGCTTCAAAAGGGACAGTGGGATGAACACTGAAGCTTTCTTT. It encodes CASSFKRDSGMNTEAFF.

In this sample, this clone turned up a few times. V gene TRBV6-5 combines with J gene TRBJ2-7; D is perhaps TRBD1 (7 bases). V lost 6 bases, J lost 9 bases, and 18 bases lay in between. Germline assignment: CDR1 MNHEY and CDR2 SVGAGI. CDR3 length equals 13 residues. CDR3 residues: CASRNDRVGGQYF. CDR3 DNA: TGTGCCAGCAGGAATGACAGGGTGGGGGGGCAGTACTTC.

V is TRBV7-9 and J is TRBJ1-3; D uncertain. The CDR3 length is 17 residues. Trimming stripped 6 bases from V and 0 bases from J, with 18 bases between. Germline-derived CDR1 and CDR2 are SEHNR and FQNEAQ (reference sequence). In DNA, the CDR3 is TGTGCCAGCAGTCGTGACGTCGGGAGCTACTCTGGAAACACCATATATTTT. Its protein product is CASSRDVGSYSGNTIYF.

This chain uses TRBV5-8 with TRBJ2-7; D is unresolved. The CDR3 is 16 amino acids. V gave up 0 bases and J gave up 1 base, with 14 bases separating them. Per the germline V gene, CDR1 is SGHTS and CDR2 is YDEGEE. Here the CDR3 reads CASSLEFRPESYEQYF. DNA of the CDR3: TGTGCCAGCAGCTTGGAATTTCGGCCGGAGTCCTACGAGCAGTACTTC.

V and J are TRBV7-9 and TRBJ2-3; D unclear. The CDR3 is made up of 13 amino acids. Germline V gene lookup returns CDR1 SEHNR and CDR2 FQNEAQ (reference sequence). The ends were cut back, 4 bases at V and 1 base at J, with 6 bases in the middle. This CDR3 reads CASSYAGTDTQYF. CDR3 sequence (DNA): TGTGCCAGCAGCTATGCAGGCACAGATACGCAGTATTTT.

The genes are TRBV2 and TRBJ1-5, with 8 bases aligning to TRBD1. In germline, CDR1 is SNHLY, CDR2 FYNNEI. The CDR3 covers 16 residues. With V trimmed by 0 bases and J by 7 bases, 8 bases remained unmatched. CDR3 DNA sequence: TGTGCCAGCAGTGAAGCGCTTCTGGCAGGGGGCCAGCCCCAGCATTTT. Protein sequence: CASSEALLAGGQPQHF.

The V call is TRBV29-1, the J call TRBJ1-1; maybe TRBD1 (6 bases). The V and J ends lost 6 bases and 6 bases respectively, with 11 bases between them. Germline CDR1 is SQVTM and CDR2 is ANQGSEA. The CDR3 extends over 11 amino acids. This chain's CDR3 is CSVHWGPEAFF. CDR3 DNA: TGCAGCGTCCACTGGGGGCCTGAAGCTTTCTTT.

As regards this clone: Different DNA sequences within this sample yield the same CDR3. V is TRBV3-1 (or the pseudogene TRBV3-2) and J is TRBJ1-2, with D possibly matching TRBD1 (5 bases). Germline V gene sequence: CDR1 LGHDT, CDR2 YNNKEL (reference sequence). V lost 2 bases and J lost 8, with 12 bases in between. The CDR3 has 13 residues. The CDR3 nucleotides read TGTGCCAGCAGCCAAACCCCGGGGGGGGGCTACACCTTC. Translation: CASSQTPGGGYTF.

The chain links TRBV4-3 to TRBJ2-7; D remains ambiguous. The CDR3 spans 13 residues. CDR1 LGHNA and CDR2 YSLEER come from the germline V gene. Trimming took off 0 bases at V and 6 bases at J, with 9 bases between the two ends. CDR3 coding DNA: TGCGCCAGCAGCCAAGATCTAGGTCGCGAGCAGTACTTC. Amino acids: CASSQDLGREQYF.

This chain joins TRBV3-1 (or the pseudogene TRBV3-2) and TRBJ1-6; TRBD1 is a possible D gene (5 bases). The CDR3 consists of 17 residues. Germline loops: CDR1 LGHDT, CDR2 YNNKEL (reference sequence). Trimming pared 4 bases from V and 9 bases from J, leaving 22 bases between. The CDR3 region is CASSPHQGLWSSSPLHF. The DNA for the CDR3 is TGTGCCAGCAGCCCCCATCAGGGACTCTGGAGCTCTTCACCCCTCCACTTT.